Reported below is one TCR beta chain. Its target is not known. This sample was taken from a study of cytomegalovirus exposure and HLA in healthy donors. Study as a whole: As released early, the data held 75 million to 90 million unique TCRs from HLA-typed donors. Study outcomes and limitations: A highly shared variant cluster was judged a likely technical artifact. For presence/absence analyses, sequencing depth was assumed to be roughly uniform across donors.

The CDR3 is made up of 14 amino acids. V was shortened by 10 bases and J by 2 bases, with 16 bases between the two germline ends. CDR1 is SEHNR, CDR2 FQNEAQ, per germline (reference sequence). Primers for the PCR totalled 60 Vbeta and 13 Jbeta. Methods used by the authors: It was a later analysis that counted tens of millions of unique TCR beta chains, of which about 10 million were shared. Some clones are missing from TCRdb's copy, which holds only in-frame ones; the method was immunoSEQ multiplex PCR. V and J calls and clone size are as listed in that table; D and trimming were resolved from the DNA. Altogether approximately 170,000 clones are present, over 60% being singletons, with the ten largest covering more than 1.3%.

This sequence originates from a girl aged 5-17 years in good health and CMV-seronegative. The source material was PBMCs. The chain links TRBV7-9 to TRBJ2-3; possibly TRBD2 for D (5 bases). The chain's CDR3 is CAISRLSSTDTQYF. CDR3 sequence (DNA): TGTGCCATTTCTAGACTATCGTCCACAGATACGCAGTATTTT.